The source of this TCR beta chain is a study of T cell responses to AZD1222 COVID-19 vaccine. Notes on the study in general: Only after the peak T cell response were repertoires sampled. White British people made up most donors, females outnumbered males, and clonal diversity was possibly underestimated. Regions 160-218 and 743-854 dominated among vaccine-associated CD4 TCRs spanning spike.

The table lists this clone with a count of one. Its antigen is undetermined. The data were produced by immunoSEQ multiplex PCR, yet TCRdb's version contains in-frame clones alone and is incomplete. The sample carries 150,000 or so clones, 88% recorded once. Source: peripheral blood, taken on day 0 of AZD1222 vaccination. The receptor was derived from an adult in good health.

The CDR3 region is CATSDFGTGQFF. DNA of the CDR3: TGTGCCACCAGTGATTTTGGGACAGGGCAGTTCTTC. The chain combines TRBV24-1 with TRBJ2-1, with 8 bases matching TRBD1. Unmatched junction bases numbered 1, after V lost 1 base and J lost 12 bases. Germline lookup yields CDR1 KGHDR and CDR2 SFDVKD. The CDR3 totals 12 residues.